This is a list of T cell receptor beta chains from one sample in a study of CD8 T cells in ankylosing spondylitis. TCRdb reanalysed the 5' RACE reads using MiXCR and keeps one entry per CDR3 protein. The data show tens of thousands of distinct CDR3 sequences, with 2.5% to 3% seen just once and 7.7% held by the top ten. Material: blood, either unsorted or a sorted T cell fraction (not recorded which). The origin of the receptors is a female donor with ankylosing spondylitis or in good health (not recorded which). The CDR3 runs from the conserved cysteine through the conserved F or W. A D gene is named only where the DNA matches it firmly. Some rows have no size entry. The others give once, few or many, or a class for an expanded clone.

J gene,V gene,D gene,clone size,CDR3 protein,CDR3 DNA
TRBJ2-3,TRBV30,TRBD2,many,CAWSGLAVGWQYF,TGTGCCTGGAGCGGACTAGCGGTAGGGTGGCAGTATTTT
TRBJ2-1,TRBV9,NA,many,CASSPGTSYNEQFF,TGTGCCAGCAGCCCCGGTACCTCCTACAATGAGCAGTTCTTC
TRBJ2-2,TRBV9,TRBD2,many,CASSVETGGNTGELFF,TGTGCCAGCAGCGTAGAGACGGGAGGGAACACCGGGGAGCTGTTTTTT
TRBJ2-2,TRBV9,TRBD1,many,CASSTGTGANTGELFF,TGTGCCAGCAGCACCGGGACAGGGGCGAACACCGGGGAGCTGTTTTTT
TRBJ2-3,TRBV9,NA,many,CASSVAPGARTDTQYF,TGTGCCAGCAGCGTAGCCCCGGGGGCCCGCACAGATACGCAGTATTTT
TRBJ2-3,TRBV9,NA,medium-sized,CASSVGGSTDTQYF,TGTGCCAGCAGCGTAGGAGGCAGCACAGATACGCAGTATTTT
TRBJ2-2,TRBV9,TRBD2,many,CASSPVAGVLGELFF,TGTGCCAGCAGCCCCGTCGCGGGAGTACTGGGGGAGCTGTTTTTT
TRBJ1-3,TRBV9,TRBD1,many,CASSVATGQGARDTIYF,TGTGCCAGCAGCGTAGCGACGGGACAGGGGGCGAGGGACACCATATATTTT
TRBJ1-6,TRBV9,NA,medium-sized,CASSETVYNSPLHF,TGTGCCAGCAGCGAGACTGTCTATAATTCACCCCTCCACTTT
TRBJ2-3,TRBV9,NA,many,CASSVVGAVKDTQYF,TGTGCCAGCAGCGTAGTGGGAGCCGTTAAAGATACGCAGTATTTT
TRBJ2-2,TRBV9,NA,many,CATGRTMNTGELFF,TGTGCCACAGGGCGGACAATGAACACCGGGGAGCTGTTTTTT
TRBJ2-1,TRBV9,TRBD2,many,CASSARGTSGGHQSYNEQFF,TGTGCCAGCAGCGCGAGGGGGACTAGCGGGGGTCATCAGTCCTACAATGAGCAGTTCTTC
TRBJ2-6,TRBV9,TRBD1,many,CASSVGDRAGANVLTF,TGTGCCAGCAGCGTAGGTGACAGGGCTGGGGCCAACGTCCTGACTTTC
TRBJ2-2,TRBV9,TRBD2,many,CASSSGEGNTGELFF,TGTGCCAGCAGCTCGGGGGAGGGAAACACCGGGGAGCTGTTTTTT
TRBJ1-6,TRBV9,TRBD1,many,CASSVTGGNSPLHF,TGTGCCAGCAGCGTAACAGGGGGAAATTCACCCCTCCACTTT
TRBJ1-6,TRBV9,TRBD1,many,CASSAPRGRNSPLHF,TGTGCCAGCAGCGCACCCAGGGGGCGGAATTCACCCCTCCACTTT
TRBJ2-2,TRBV9,TRBD1,many,CASSKQGSGELFF,TGTGCCAGCAGCAAACAGGGGAGCGGGGAGCTGTTTTTT
TRBJ2-6,TRBV9,TRBD1,NA,CASSEWTGAGGNVLTF,TGTGCCAGCAGCGAGTGGACAGGGGCCGGGGGCAACGTCCTGACTTTC
TRBJ2-1,TRBV9,NA,many,CASSVNRGRGYNEQFF,TGTGCCAGCAGCGTTAACCGGGGCCGGGGTTACAATGAGCAGTTCTTC
TRBJ2-1,TRBV9,NA,medium-sized,CASSVADTGRVNNEQFF,TGTGCCAGCAGCGTAGCCGATACGGGACGGGTGAACAATGAGCAGTTCTTC
TRBJ2-2,TRBV9,NA,many,CASSLSGNTGELFF,TGTGCCAGCAGCCTTAGCGGTAACACCGGGGAGCTGTTTTTT
TRBJ2-1,TRBV9,TRBD2,many,CASSVLAGGGGEQFF,TGTGCCAGCAGCGTACTAGCGGGAGGGGGAGGTGAGCAGTTCTTC
TRBJ1-5,TRBV9,NA,few,CASSVGAAAGQPQHF,TGTGCCAGCAGCGTAGGGGCGGCGGCCGGGCAGCCCCAGCATTTT
TRBJ1-4,TRBV9,NA,many,CASSPRGGQTNEKLFF,TGTGCCAGCAGCCCTAGAGGCGGGCAAACTAATGAAAAACTGTTTTTT
TRBJ2-3,TRBV9,TRBD2,many,CASSVGLAGGEDTQYF,TGTGCCAGCAGCGTAGGGCTAGCGGGAGGGGAAGATACGCAGTATTTT
TRBJ2-3,TRBV9,TRBD1,many,CASSVTGVWTDTQYF,TGTGCCAGCAGCGTGACAGGGGTTTGGACAGATACGCAGTATTTT
TRBJ2-5,TRBV9,NA,many,CASSVAWYAQETQYF,TGTGCCAGCAGCGTAGCCTGGTATGCCCAAGAGACCCAGTACTTC
TRBJ1-4,TRBV10-1,TRBD1,few,CASSWTGDNEKLFF,TGCGCCAGCAGCTGGACAGGAGATAATGAAAAACTGTTTTTT
TRBJ2-1,TRBV9,NA,many,CASSVISAGPSPASYNEQFF,TGTGCCAGCAGCGTAATATCCGCGGGGCCCTCCCCAGCCTCCTACAATGAGCAGTTCTTC
TRBJ1-1,TRBV9,NA,many,CASSPSRVGTEAFF,TGTGCCAGCAGCCCAAGCAGGGTTGGCACTGAAGCTTTCTTT
TRBJ2-3,TRBV9,TRBD1,many,CASSWGQGSTDTQYF,TGTGCCAGCAGCTGGGGACAGGGAAGCACAGATACGCAGTATTTT
TRBJ1-2,TRBV9,NA,many,CASSVEWVGGPYGYTF,TGTGCCAGCAGCGTAGAGTGGGTTGGGGGGCCGTATGGCTACACCTTC
TRBJ1-1,TRBV9,NA,NA,CASSVDAGLEAFF,TGTGCCAGCAGCGTAGATGCAGGGCTTGAAGCTTTCTTT
TRBJ1-3,TRBV9,NA,many,CASQKSSGNTIYF,TGTGCCAGTCAGAAGTCCTCTGGAAACACCATATATTTT
TRBJ2-3,TRBV9,TRBD2,many,CASSVRTRGTDTQYF,TGTGCCAGCAGCGTCAGGACTAGAGGCACAGATACGCAGTATTTT
TRBJ2-3,TRBV9,TRBD2,many,CASSVRGRKPDTQYF,TGTGCCAGCAGCGTACGCGGGAGAAAGCCAGATACGCAGTATTTT
TRBJ2-2,TRBV3-1,TRBD1,NA,CASSQPGTGSSGELFF,TGTGCCAGCAGCCAACCCGGGACAGGGTCTTCCGGGGAGCTGTTTTTT
TRBJ1-6,TRBV9,NA,many,CASSVEATPNNSPLHF,TGTGCCAGCAGCGTAGAGGCGACCCCAAATAATTCACCCCTCCACTTT
TRBJ2-3,TRBV9,NA,many,CASSVAPSTDTQYF,TGTGCCAGCAGCGTAGCGCCGAGCACAGATACGCAGTATTTT
TRBJ1-5,TRBV9,NA,many,CASSPNGGNQPQHF,TGTGCCAGCAGTCCCAATGGGGGCAATCAGCCCCAGCATTTT
TRBJ1-6,TRBV9,NA,many,CASSSQDSHNSPLHF,TGTGCCAGCAGCTCTCAGGACAGCCATAATTCACCCCTCCACTTT
TRBJ2-5,TRBV9,NA,many,CASSVASPWLAGRETQYF,TGTGCCAGCAGCGTAGCTTCCCCGTGGTTAGCAGGGCGGGAGACCCAGTACTTC
TRBJ1-2,TRBV9,TRBD1,many,CASSGSNRGLRDGYTF,TGTGCCAGCAGCGGATCCAACAGGGGACTTAGGGATGGCTACACCTTC
TRBJ2-2,TRBV9,NA,many,CASSVVGGPNTGELFF,TGTGCCAGCAGCGTAGTAGGTGGGCCGAACACCGGGGAGCTGTTTTTT
TRBJ1-3,TRBV9,NA,many,CASSGGGGTRGNTIYF,TGTGCCAGCAGCGGGGGCGGGGGGACAAGAGGAAACACCATATATTTT
TRBJ1-5,TRBV9,NA,medium-sized,CASSATSGVGQPQHF,TGTGCCAGCAGCGCCACCTCCGGGGTAGGGCAGCCCCAGCATTTT
TRBJ2-3,TRBV9,TRBD1,many,CASSVQGALTDTQYF,TGTGCCAGCAGCGTACAGGGGGCTCTGACAGATACGCAGTATTTT
TRBJ2-3,TRBV9,NA,many,CASSPPSPDTQYF,TGTGCCAGCAGCCCTCCCAGCCCAGATACGCAGTATTTT
TRBJ1-4,TRBV9,NA,many,CASSVYGAANEKLFF,TGTGCCAGCAGCGTTTACGGGGCGGCTAATGAAAAACTGTTTTTT
TRBJ2-2,TRBV9,TRBD1,many,CASSAKQGAVTGELFF,TGTGCCAGCAGCGCCAAACAGGGGGCTGTCACCGGGGAGCTGTTTTTT
TRBJ2-5,TRBV9,NA,many,CASSATSIGETQYF,TGTGCCAGCAGCGCCACTAGCATCGGAGAGACCCAGTACTTC
TRBJ2-1,TRBV9,NA,many,CASSVGRDLSYNEQFF,TGTGCCAGCAGCGTAGGTAGGGACTTATCCTACAATGAGCAGTTCTTC
TRBJ1-1,TRBV9,NA,many,CASSGGVNTEAFF,TGTGCCAGCAGCGGAGGGGTGAACACTGAAGCTTTCTTT
TRBJ1-1,TRBV9,NA,many,CASSPLGGLGTEAFF,TGTGCCAGCAGCCCTCTCGGGGGACTCGGCACTGAAGCTTTCTTT